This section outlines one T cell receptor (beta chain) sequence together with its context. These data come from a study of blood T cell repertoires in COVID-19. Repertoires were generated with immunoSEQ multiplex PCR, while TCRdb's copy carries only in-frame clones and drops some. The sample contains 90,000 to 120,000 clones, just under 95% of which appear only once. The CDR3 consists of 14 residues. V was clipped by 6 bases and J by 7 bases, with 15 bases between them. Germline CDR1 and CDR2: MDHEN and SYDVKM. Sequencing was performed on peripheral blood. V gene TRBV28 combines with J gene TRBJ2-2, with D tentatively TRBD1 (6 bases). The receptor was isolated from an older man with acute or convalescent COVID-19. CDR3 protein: CASRSDSSDGELFF. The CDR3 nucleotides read TGTGCCAGCAGATCGGACAGCTCCGACGGGGAGCTGTTTTTT. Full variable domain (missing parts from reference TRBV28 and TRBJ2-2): DVKVTQSSRYLVKRTGEKVFLECVQDMDHENMFWYRQDPGLGLRLIYFSYDVKMKEKGDIPEGYSVSREKKERFSLILESASTNQTSMYLCASRSDSSDGELFFGEGSRLTVL.